This T cell receptor (beta chain) was retrieved from a study of blood T cell repertoires in COVID-19. Overall study: Specimens from acute and convalescent COVID-19 originated in the United States, Italy and Spain. PBMCs, B-cell-depleted T cells, or T cells provided the cDNA or gDNA that made up the material.

In the study's own analysis: Amplifying reference gene primers gave estimates of nucleated cell counts. Some clones are missing from TCRdb's copy, which holds only in-frame ones; the method was immunoSEQ multiplex PCR. That table furnishes V, J and clone size, whereas the DNA furnished D and trimming. There are under 200,000 clones in the sample; roughly nine tenths occur only once, and 0.7% to 0.8% lies in the top ten. The CDR3 spans 14 residues. Per germline, CDR1 ENHRY and CDR2 SYGVKD. The trim removed 7 bases at V and 10 bases at J, leaving 14 bases unmatched. The clonotype originates from a woman in her 70s with acute or convalescent COVID-19. The sample taken for sequencing was peripheral blood. The V call is TRBV10-3, the J call TRBJ1-1; 8 positions agree with TRBD1. CDR3: CAIKPDRGVPGAFF. As DNA, the CDR3 is TGTGCCATCAAGCCCGACAGGGGCGTGCCCGGAGCTTTCTTT.